This TCR beta chain was captured in a study of T cells in severe cutaneous drug reactions (dated by TCRdb to about 2019). For the study in its entirety: Recruitment took place between the early 2010s and the late 2010s, drawing patients from Taiwan, Thailand and a European registry network. Enrollment was limited to patients whose SJS/TEN or DRESS diagnosis was probable or definite according to RegiSCAR criteria. The culprit drug was assigned using the Naranjo algorithm and the ALDEN drug causality algorithm. Blister fluids/cells, PBMC and other biological samples were taken from patients in the acute stage or the recovery stage. The study combined bulk TCR sequencing with single-cell sequencing, quantitative PCR validation, functional assays and transgenic mouse experiments. Libraries were prepared using iRepertoire multiplex PCR, and a comparison was cited by the authors in which similar capture of abundant clonotypes was shown across iRepertoire and 5' RACE methods with or without UMI. Overall results and qualifications from the work: The authors noted that whether the public TCR generalizes to SJS/TEN caused by other drugs still needs further study. TRBV12-4 usage was strongly increased in CBZ-SJS/TEN patients, averaging roughly 33% in blister cells and 4.5% to 6% in PBMC. A public TCRbeta CDR3 was found in all seven CBZ-SJS/TEN blister samples (mean around 15%) but was undetectable or scarce in tolerant-control and healthy-donor PBMC.

For both bulk and single-cell sequencing, libraries were prepared with the iRepertoire multiplex PCR system using TCR subtype-specific primers. Multiplex PCR using primers aimed at the V, D and J gene regions produced the bulk TCR beta libraries. Bulk TCR library preparation used roughly 95-550 ng of RNA per sample as input. Bulk TCR beta amplicons were sequenced on an Illumina MiSeq. In the paper's pipeline: Quality control steps removed sample misassignments and low-quality sequencing reads. The CDR3 was defined as the amino acids lying between the Y[YFLI]C motif of the V gene and the [FW]GXGT motif of the J segment. The IMGT database was followed for TRBV and TRBJ gene assignments and CDR3 clonotypes. TRBV expression in each sample was normalized to the mean expression of the same gene in PBMC from some 45 healthy donors. TCRdb reprocessed the reads; each CDR3 protein sequence makes one entry, and DNA is unavailable. It is TCRdb's table, rather than the study itself, that gives the V and J calls and clone size. For this sample, the table gives more than 6,500 distinct CDR3 sequences. Jointly, the top ten make up roughly 30% of the sample.

With no count recorded, this clonotype is classed as large (0.1 to 1%) from frequency. No antigen is known for it. Based on the germline V gene (reference sequence), the CDR1 and CDR2 sequences are GTSNPN and SVGIG. From its cysteine to its phenylalanine, the CDR3 spans 14 amino acids. No DNA is recorded. The donors whose samples were sequenced had carbamazepine-induced Stevens-Johnson syndrome or toxic epidermal necrolysis (CBZ-SJS/TEN). To search for drug-specific clonotypes, the T cell receptor repertoires of patients with drug-induced severe cutaneous adverse reactions were profiled by next-generation sequencing. RNA was isolated either from blister cells of skin lesions or from peripheral blood mononuclear cells.

The source is a human donor with toxic epidermal necrolysis, a severe cutaneous drug reaction. The sequence links TRBV30 to TRBJ2-7; TCRdb indicates TRBD1, and absent DNA this call remains unverified. The sequenced sample was cells from a skin blister. What the cell subset or site label conveys for this sample: unsorted cells from skin lesion blisters. The encoded CDR3 is CAWIGGGQFYGQYF.